The entry below gives a single T cell receptor (beta chain) sequence along with its context. The data derive from a study of T cell changes during pregnancy in multiple sclerosis. Produced via immunoSEQ multiplex PCR; TCRdb's table is partial and in-frame only. The data contain roughly 30,000 clones, about 91% of them singletons. The source is a female donor with multiple sclerosis, enrolled in a pregnancy study. Sequenced material: CD8+ T cells from peripheral blood mononuclear cells, taken after pregnancy.

The CDR3 DNA sequence: TGTGCCAGCAGCGAGAGCGGGAGTGCCTACAATGAGCAGTTCTTC. This sequence encodes CASSESGSAYNEQFF. The V call is TRBV9, the J call TRBJ2-1, with 8 bases matching TRBD2. In germline, CDR1 is SGDLS, CDR2 YYNGEE. With 3 bases clipped from V and 2 bases from J, the junction kept 4 bases outside the gene matches. This CDR3 region has 15 residues. Together with reference TRBV9 and TRBJ2-1, the CDR3 gives the full variable domain: DSGVTQTPKHLITATGQRVTLRCSPRSGDLSVYWYQQSLDQGLQFLIQYYNGEERAKGNILERFSAQQFPDLHSELNLSSLELGDSALYFCASSESGSAYNEQFFGPGTRLTVL.